Described below is a single T cell receptor (beta chain) sequence and its context. Between the trimmed V and J ends, which lost 6 bases and 5 bases, there was a span of 13 bases. CDR3 length equals 12 residues. The germline V gene encodes CDR1 SQVTM and CDR2 ANQGSEA. This sample is drawn from a study of breast tumors, draining lymph nodes, adjacent tissues. TCRdb called the multiplex PCR reads again in MiXCR, with one record for every CDR3 protein. The data contain fewer than 250,000 distinct CDR3 sequences, approximately 31% of them singletons. The lymph nodes were axillary draining lymph nodes from breast cancer patients.

V and J are TRBV29-1 and TRBJ1-1, with D perhaps TRBD1 (5 bases). Sequencing input: axillary lymph node tissue. This sequence was found in a female donor with breast cancer. Some clones in this sample may be carry-over from other donors' samples. The CDR3 sequence: CSVQDIATEAFF. The CDR3 DNA follows: TGCAGCGTCCAGGACATTGCAACTGAAGCTTTCTTT.